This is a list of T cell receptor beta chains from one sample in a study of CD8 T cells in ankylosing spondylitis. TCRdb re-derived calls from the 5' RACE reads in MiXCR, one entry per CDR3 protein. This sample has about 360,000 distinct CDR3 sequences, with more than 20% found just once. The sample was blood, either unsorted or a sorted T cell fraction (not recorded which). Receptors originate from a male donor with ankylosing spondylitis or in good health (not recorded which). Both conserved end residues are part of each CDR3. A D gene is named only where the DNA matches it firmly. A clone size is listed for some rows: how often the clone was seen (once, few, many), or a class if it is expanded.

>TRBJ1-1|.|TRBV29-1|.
TGCAGCGCTTGGACAGAGTACCATGAAGCTTTCTTT
CSAWTEYHEAFF
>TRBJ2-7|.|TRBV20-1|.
TGCAGTGCTAGAGATTATGACAAGAGCTCCTACGAGCAGTACTTC
CSARDYDKSSYEQYF
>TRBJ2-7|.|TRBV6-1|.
TGTGCCAGCAGCCCTGGGACCACCTCCTACGAGCAGTACTTC
CASSPGTTSYEQYF
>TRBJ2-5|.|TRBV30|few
TGTGCCTGGAGTCTCCACCAAGAGACCCAGTACTTC
CAWSLHQETQYF
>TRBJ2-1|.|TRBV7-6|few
TGTGCCAGCAGCCTGTATGGCGGGTCCAATGAGCAGTTCTTC
CASSLYGGSNEQFF
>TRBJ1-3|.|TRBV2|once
TGTGCCAGCAGTGGTCCGGGACGGACTGGAAACACCATATATTTT
CASSGPGRTGNTIYF
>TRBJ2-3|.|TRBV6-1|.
TGTGCCAGCAGCATCCTAGGGGTTGGGACAGATACGCAGTATTTT
CASSILGVGTDTQYF
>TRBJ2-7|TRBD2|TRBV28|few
TGTGCCAGCAGTTTGGTTAGCGGGGGGCGCGAGCAGTACTTC
CASSLVSGGREQYF
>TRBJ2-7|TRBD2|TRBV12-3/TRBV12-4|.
TGTGCCAGCAGATATGGGGGTAGCGGGGGAAACTACGAGCAGTACTTC
CASRYGGSGGNYEQYF
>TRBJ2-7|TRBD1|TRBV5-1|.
TGCGCCAGCAGCCCCCGGGACAGGGGTAGGTACGAGCAGTACTTC
CASSPRDRGRYEQYF
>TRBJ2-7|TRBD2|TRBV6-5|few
TGTGCCAGCAGTTACTGGAGCGGGGGGGCTCGGGAGCAGTACTTC
CASSYWSGGAREQYF
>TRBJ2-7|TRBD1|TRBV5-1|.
TGCGCCAGCAGCTCCGGACAGGGCGATTGGCACGAGCAGTACTTC
CASSSGQGDWHEQYF
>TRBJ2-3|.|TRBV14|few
TGTGCCAGCAGCCAAGATTTTAATAGCGACAGCACAGATACGCAGTATTTT
CASSQDFNSDSTDTQYF
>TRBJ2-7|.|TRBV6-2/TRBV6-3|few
TGTGCCAGCAGTTACGAGACCTCGGTGAGCTCCTACGAGCAGTACTTC
CASSYETSVSSYEQYF
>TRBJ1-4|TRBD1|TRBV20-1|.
TGCAGTGCTAGAGATCTGACAGGGACGAATGAAAAACTGTTTTTT
CSARDLTGTNEKLFF
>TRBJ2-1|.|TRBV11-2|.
TGTGCCAGCAGCGATAGCGTTAACTCCTACAATGAGCAGTTCTTC
CASSDSVNSYNEQFF
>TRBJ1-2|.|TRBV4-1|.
TGCGCCAGCAGCCTCCATAGCGCTGACTATGGCTACACCTTC
CASSLHSADYGYTF
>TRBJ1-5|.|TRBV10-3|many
TGTGCCACCCAGCGTGGACAGACTAATCAGCCCCAGCATTTT
CATQRGQTNQPQHF
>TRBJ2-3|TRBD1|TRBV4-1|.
TGCGCCAGCAGCCAAACAATAACGGACAGGAATACGCAGTATTTT
CASSQTITDRNTQYF
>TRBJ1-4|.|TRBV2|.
TGTGCCAGCAGTGAGTGGGGAGGGGACCCTGAAAAACTGTTTTTT
CASSEWGGDPEKLFF
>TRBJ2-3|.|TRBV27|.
TGTGCCAGCAGTACTATCCGGGCAGGGGCGCTCCGGGGGGGCACAGATACGCAGTATTTT
CASSTIRAGALRGGTDTQYF
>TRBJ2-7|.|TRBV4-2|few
TGTGCCAGCGGACCGAGCTCCTACGAGCAGTACTTC
CASGPSSYEQYF
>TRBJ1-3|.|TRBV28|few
TGTGCCAGCAGCCTACCCGGGGCTGAAAACACCATATATTTT
CASSLPGAENTIYF
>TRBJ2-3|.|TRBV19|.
TGTGCCAGTAGTACCACATCGCTAGATACGCAGTATTTT
CASSTTSLDTQYF
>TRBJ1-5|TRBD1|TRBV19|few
TGTGCCAGTAGTACGGACAGGGGGGCTGATCAGCCCCAGCATTTT
CASSTDRGADQPQHF
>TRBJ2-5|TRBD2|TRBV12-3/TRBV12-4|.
TGTGCCAGCAGTGGGACTAGCGGGGCCTTTCAAGAGACCCAGTACTTC
CASSGTSGAFQETQYF
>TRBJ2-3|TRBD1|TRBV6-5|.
TGTGCCAGCAGTTACAGGCAGGGGGCGGCTGATACGCAGTATTTT
CASSYRQGAADTQYF
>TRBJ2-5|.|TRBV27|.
TGTGCCAGCCATCCGGGGGAGACCCAGTACTTC
CASHPGETQYF
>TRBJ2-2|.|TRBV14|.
TGTGCCAGCAGCCAAGATAGGACGGCTTACGACACCGGGGAGCTGTTTTTT
CASSQDRTAYDTGELFF
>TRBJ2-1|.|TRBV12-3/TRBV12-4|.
TGTGCCAGCAGTTTACTCCCCGGGTTCCATGAGCAGTTCTTC
CASSLLPGFHEQFF
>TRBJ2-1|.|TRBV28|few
TGTGCCAGCAGTTTGGGGGCGGAGAGCTCCTACAATGAGCAGTTCTTC
CASSLGAESSYNEQFF
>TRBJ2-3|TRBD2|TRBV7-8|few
TGTGCCAGCAGCTTACCGGGACTAGCGGGGGCCTACACAGATACGCAGTATTTT
CASSLPGLAGAYTDTQYF
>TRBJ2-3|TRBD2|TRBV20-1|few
TGCAGTGCTAGAGATCTGAGAGCGGGGGATGCAGATACGCAGTATTTT
CSARDLRAGDADTQYF
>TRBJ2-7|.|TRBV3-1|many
TGTGCCAGCAGCCAAGGCCCCTACGAGCAGTACTTC
CASSQGPYEQYF
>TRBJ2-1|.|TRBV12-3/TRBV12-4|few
TGTGCCAGCAGTCGAGGGGCTCACAATGAGCAGTTCTTC
CASSRGAHNEQFF
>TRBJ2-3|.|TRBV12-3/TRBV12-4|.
TGTGCCAGCACCCCGACCTTGGCCACAGATACGCAGTATTTT
CASTPTLATDTQYF
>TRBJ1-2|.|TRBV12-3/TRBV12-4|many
TGTGCCAGCAGCATCGGGGGAAACTATGGCTACACCTTC
CASSIGGNYGYTF
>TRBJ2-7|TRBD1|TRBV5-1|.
TGCGCCAGCAGGGGGGACAGCCGGATGGAGCAGTACTTC
CASRGDSRMEQYF
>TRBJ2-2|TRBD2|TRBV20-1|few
TGCAGTGCTAGATCTGCGGGGGTGAACACCGGGGAGCTGTTTTTT
CSARSAGVNTGELFF
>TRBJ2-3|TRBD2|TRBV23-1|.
TGCGCCAGCAGTCAAGGGGCGGGGGCAGATACGCAGTATTTT
CASSQGAGADTQYF